This section outlines one T cell receptor beta chain sequence together with its context. The data were taken from a study of blood T cell repertoires in COVID-19. Study as a whole: The United States, Italy and Spain supplied acute and convalescent COVID-19 samples. Sample material is recorded as cDNA or gDNA derived from T cells, B-cell-depleted T cells, or PBMCs.

Under the authors' procedure: Scientists estimated how many nucleated cells there were by amplifying reference gene primers. Generated by immunoSEQ multiplex PCR, the TCRdb table keeps only in-frame clones and is missing some. V and J calls and clone size follow that table, whereas D and trimming were derived from the DNA. The sample yields around 200,000 clones, more than 75% seen once. Germline-derived CDR1 and CDR2 are SGHRS and YFSETQ. Trimming took 5 bases from V and 4 from J, leaving 13 bases between them. This CDR3 is 14 amino acids long. The chain couples TRBV5-1 to TRBJ1-3; D gene unclear. The receptor comes from a man aged 50-60 years with acute or convalescent COVID-19. The sequenced sample was peripheral blood. CDR3 in DNA: TGCGCCAGCAGAAGAGGCGAATCAGGAAACACCATATATTTT. Translated: CASRRGESGNTIYF.